One T cell receptor beta chain is described in this entry. Its antigen is undetermined. These data originate in a study of beta chain features in type 1 diabetes. Study conclusions and caveats: All four CD4+ subsets of Type 1 diabetes patients contained TCRB CDR3s that were moderately but significantly shorter.

One heparinised blood draw averaging approximately 100 mL was given by each donor. TCRB transcripts that were expressed got sequenced, as all of the isolated RNA had been reverse transcribed. The study sequenced naive, central memory and regulatory T cell samples to an average of roughly 3.8 million reads. Profiled with immunoSEQ multiplex PCR; TCRdb holds only in-frame clones, not every one. The data contain around 250,000 clones, roughly 20% of them seen just once; the ten biggest clones take up approximately 0.029%. V lost 0 bases and J lost 8; bases outside the gene matches: 3. Germline values: CDR1 MNHEY, CDR2 SVGAGI. CDR3 size: 15 residues.

The sample comprised naive CD4+ T cells from blood. The receptor comes from a woman aged 40 to 50 with type 1 diabetes. J is TRBJ2-1 and V is TRBV6-5; 11 positions agree with TRBD2. The DNA for the CDR3 is TGTGCCAGCAGTTACTCGGCTAGCGGGGGGTATGAGCAGTTCTTC. This translates into CASSYSASGGYEQFF.